Below are 21 T cell receptor beta chains sequenced from a single sample in a study of T cell responses to AZD1222 COVID-19 vaccine. Here immunoSEQ multiplex PCR was the method, and the copy in TCRdb shows in-frame clones only, minus some. The data contain around 120,000 clones, around 87% of them singletons. Here the sequenced sample was peripheral blood, taken 28 days after the second AZD1222 dose. All receptors derive from an adult who received the AZD1222 COVID-19 vaccine.

The gene calls are TRBV4-1 and TRBJ2-2, with D uncertain. CDR1 and CDR2 from the germline V gene are MGHRA and YSYEKL. This CDR3 region has 15 residues. Trimming pared 1 base from V and 4 bases from J, leaving 10 bases between. The CDR3 spells CASSQVGRITGELFF. The CDR3, as DNA: TGCGCCAGCAGCCAAGTGGGCAGGATCACCGGGGAGCTGTTTTTT.

The chain carries TRBV4-2 and TRBJ2-7; D gene uncertain. Trimming took off 1 base at V and 4 bases at J, with 17 bases between the two ends. Per germline, CDR1 LGHNA and CDR2 YNFKEQ. This CDR3 spans 16 amino acids. For the CDR3, the DNA is TGTGCCAGCAGCCAAGCCCCCGGCGGCAGCGCGTACGAGCAGTACTTC. Protein product: CASSQAPGGSAYEQYF.

The J gene is TRBJ1-5, the V gene TRBV11-2, with TRBD1 identical over 9 bases. V was clipped by 3 bases and J by 7 bases; unmatched bases: 10. Germline-derived CDR1 and CDR2 are SGHAT and FQNNGV. This CDR3 has 16 residues. The CDR3 DNA reads as TGTGCCAGCAGCTTTGGGACAGGGATTTTCGTCCAGCCCCAGCATTTT. The encoded protein is CASSFGTGIFVQPQHF.

This clone was seen once. This chain connects TRBV6-5 to TRBJ1-4; D call uncertain. The CDR3 covers 15 residues. The V gene's germline CDR1 is MNHEY and CDR2 SVGAGI. V lost 5 bases, J lost 5 bases, and 15 bases lay in between. CDR3 bases: TGTGCCAGCAGTATAATGACCGGCTGGAATGAAAAACTGTTTTTT. This encodes CASSIMTGWNEKLFF.

The rearrangement links TRBV19 to TRBJ1-3; D gene ambiguous. Between the trimmed V and J ends, which lost 5 bases and 0 bases, there was a span of 8 bases. The CDR3 is 14 amino acids. In germline, CDR1 is LNHDA, CDR2 SQIVND (reference sequence). CDR3 loop: CASSAYTSGNTIYF. As DNA, the CDR3 is TGTGCCAGTAGTGCATACACCTCTGGAAACACCATATATTTT. The full variable domain, completed using reference TRBV19 and TRBJ1-3, is DGGITQSPKYLFRKEGQNVTLSCEQNLNHDAMYWYRQDPGQGLRLIYYSQIVNDFQKGDIAEGYSVSREKKESFPLTVTSAQKNPTAFYLCASSAYTSGNTIYFGEGSWLTVV.

The V call is TRBV19, the J call TRBJ1-4; D uncertain. This CDR3 contains 14 residues. In germline, CDR1 is LNHDA, CDR2 SQIVND (reference sequence). Trimming took 7 bases from V and 4 from J, leaving 13 bases between them. This CDR3 reads CASTSHRGNEKLFF. DNA for the CDR3: TGTGCCAGTACCTCCCACCGGGGTAATGAAAAACTGTTTTTT.

The gene calls are TRBV2 and TRBJ1-2, with TRBD1 matching over 8 bases. V lost 4 bases, J lost 6 bases, and 4 bases stayed unmatched. The length of the CDR3 is 13 residues. From germline, CDR1 is SNHLY and CDR2 FYNNEI. The DNA for the CDR3 is TGTGCCAGCAGTGGGACAGGGATGGATGGCTACACCTTC. This sequence encodes CASSGTGMDGYTF.

The chain joins TRBV3-1 (or the pseudogene TRBV3-2) to TRBJ1-2; D not resolved. CDR1 is LGHDT, CDR2 YNNKEL, per germline (reference sequence). The CDR3 length is 12 residues. Trimming left V 1 base short and J 5 bases short, with 5 bases between. The DNA of the CDR3 is TGTGCCAGCAGCCAAGCTGATTATGGCTACACCTTC. It encodes CASSQADYGYTF.

V usage is TRBV6-5 and J usage is TRBJ2-7; 8 positions agree with TRBD1. With 7 bases clipped from V and 3 bases from J, the junction kept 5 bases outside the gene matches. The germline V gene has CDR1 MNHEY and CDR2 SVGAGI. The CDR3 contains 13 residues. CDR3 DNA sequence: TGTGCCAGCAATGGACAGGGTTTCTACGAGCAGTACTTC. Its translation is CASNGQGFYEQYF.

The gene calls are TRBV2 and TRBJ1-1, with a tentative D call TRBD1 (5 bases). Germline V gives CDR1 SNHLY, CDR2 FYNNEI. Trimming cost V 6 bases and J 2 bases, with 13 bases left between them. This CDR3 contains 14 residues. The DNA of the CDR3 is TGTGCCAGCAGGAAGGACATCCACAACACTGAAGCTTTCTTT. Residues: CASRKDIHNTEAFF. The full variable domain, rest sourced from reference TRBV2 and TRBJ1-1, is EPEVTQTPSHQVTQMGQEVILRCVPISNHLYFYWYRQILGQKVEFLVSFYNNEISEKSEIFDDQFSVERPDGSNFTLKIRSTKLEDSAMYFCASRKDIHNTEAFFGQGTRLTVV.

This rearrangement joins TRBV11-3 to TRBJ1-1, with no clear D. CDR3 length: 14 residues. Trimming removed 2 bases from V and 1 base from J, with 8 bases in between. Germline assignment: CDR1 SGHNT and CDR2 YENEEA. CDR3 in amino acids: CASSLSSGNTEAFF. The CDR3 region has the DNA TGTGCCAGCAGCTTATCATCCGGGAACACTGAAGCTTTCTTT.

The chain has TRBV6-2 or TRBV6-3 and TRBJ2-1; a weak D match, TRBD1 (5 bases). The ends were cut back, 3 bases at V and 6 bases at J, with 12 bases in the middle. Germline V gene lookup returns CDR1 MNHEY and CDR2 SVGEGT. The CDR3 runs 14 residues. CDR3 DNA sequence: TGTGCCAGCAGTTATCGAGCAAGGGGCAATGAGCAGTTCTTC. Amino acids: CASSYRARGNEQFF.

The chain uses TRBV5-6 and TRBJ2-7; a possible D gene is TRBD2 (5 bases). The CDR3 contains 12 residues. The germline V gene has CDR1 SGHDT and CDR2 YYEEEE. Between the trimmed V and J ends, which lost 5 bases and 5 bases, there was a span of 11 bases. The CDR3 region is CASSPWEHEQYF. CDR3 coding DNA: TGTGCCAGCAGTCCCTGGGAGCACGAGCAGTACTTC.

J is TRBJ1-1 and V is TRBV14; D gene ambiguous. CDR3 length: 13 amino acids. V was pared by 2 bases and J by 1 base, with 5 bases between. Germline lookup yields CDR1 SGHDN and CDR2 FVKESK. Here the CDR3 reads CASSQRGNTEAFF. The CDR3 DNA sequence: TGTGCCAGCAGCCAACGAGGGAACACTGAAGCTTTCTTT.

The chain has TRBV4-2 and TRBJ2-1; unclear D gene. The CDR3 length is 16 residues. Trimming shortened V by 3 bases and J by 0 bases, and 12 bases separated the two germline ends. Germline CDR1 is LGHNA and CDR2 is YNFKEQ. In DNA form, the CDR3 reads TGTGCCAGCAGCCACGCATTCTCGTCCTCCTACAATGAGCAGTTCTTC. Translation gives CASSHAFSSSYNEQFF.

The chain is built from TRBV18 and TRBJ1-1; 9 positions match TRBD1. Germline-derived CDR1 and CDR2 are KGHSH and LQKENI. Unmatched junction bases numbered 4, after V lost 2 bases and J lost 0 bases. CDR3 length equals 16 residues. This CDR3 is CASSPGTGILNTEAFF. The CDR3 DNA sequence: TGTGCCAGCTCACCAGGGACAGGGATATTGAACACTGAAGCTTTCTTT.

V usage is TRBV6-5 and J usage is TRBJ1-2; TRBD1 aligns across 7 bases. CDR3 size: 15 residues. The V gene's germline CDR1 is MNHEY and CDR2 SVGAGI. J was trimmed by 7 bases and V by 8 bases; bases with no gene match: 16. In nucleotides, the CDR3 is TGTGCCAGCCGGGGATCGGGAAGAGGGGGCGGTGGCTACACCTTC. Translating it yields CASRGSGRGGGGYTF.

This clone occurred once. The chain is built from TRBV7-2 and TRBJ1-2; D perhaps matches TRBD1 (5 bases). The CDR3 totals 16 residues. V was clipped by 4 bases and J by 3 bases, with 18 bases between them. CDR1 is SGHTA, CDR2 FQGNSA, per germline. CDR3 in amino acids: CASSSQYAGGDYGYTF. CDR3 coding DNA: TGTGCCAGCAGCTCCCAATATGCGGGGGGGGACTATGGCTACACCTTC.

The gene calls are TRBV7-2 and TRBJ1-2; 8 nucleotides match TRBD1. There are 15 residues in the CDR3. CDR1 is SGHTA and CDR2 is FQGNSA in the germline V gene. V lost 2 bases, J lost 1 base, and 3 bases stayed unmatched. The CDR3, as DNA: TGTGCCAGCAGCTTACGGACAGGGCTTAACTATGGCTACACCTTC. Its protein product is CASSLRTGLNYGYTF.

The V call is TRBV9, the J call TRBJ1-6, with unresolved D. CDR1 and CDR2 from the germline V gene are SGDLS and YYNGEE. The CDR3 spans 13 residues. The V end lost 0 bases, the J end lost 9 bases, and 7 bases lay between the germline ends. The CDR3 DNA reads TGTGCCAGCAGCGTAGATCCCGGTTCACCCCTCCACTTT. This codes for CASSVDPGSPLHF.

The rearrangement links TRBV6-5 to TRBJ1-2; 10 bases align to TRBD1. V lost 5 bases to trimming and J lost 4 bases; unmatched junction nucleotides: 7. CDR3 length equals 15 residues. The germline CDR1 and CDR2 sequences are MNHEY and SVGAGI. The CDR3 region is CASSTQGQGRYGYTF. In nucleotides, the CDR3 is TGTGCCAGCAGTACCCAGGGACAGGGGCGCTATGGCTACACCTTC.